The text below deals with one T cell receptor (beta chain). Its target is not known. The data belong to a study of T cell responses to AZD1222 COVID-19 vaccine. Study-level background: Samples with a second dose at about 4 or about 12 weeks were pooled together. Broader study findings: The repertoires were collected only after the peak T cell response.

Only in-frame clones appear in the TCRdb table, and some are missing; sequencing was by immunoSEQ multiplex PCR. The sample consists of over 85,000 clones, about 89% of them appearing once. Losses at the gene ends were 4 bases for V and 5 bases for J; bases not matched to a gene: 9. The germline V gene has CDR1 SNHLY and CDR2 FYNNEI. The CDR3 loop spans 15 amino acids. The sequenced sample was peripheral blood, obtained on day 0 of AZD1222 vaccination. The receptor's source is an adult in good health. This chain links TRBV2 with TRBJ1-2; TRBD1 aligns across 8 bases. The CDR3 spells CASSAVAGGIYGYTF. The CDR3 DNA sequence: TGTGCCAGCAGTGCGGTGGCAGGGGGCATATATGGCTACACCTTC.